The 12 T cell receptor beta chains below were found in one sample sequenced in a study of technical replicates of blood from four donors. Generated by immunoSEQ multiplex PCR, the TCRdb table keeps only in-frame clones and is missing some. In the table there are approximately 52,000 clones, about 82% of which are singletons. The sequencing input was PBMCs. These receptors were collected from a human donor in good health. Some clones in this sample may be carry-over from other donors' samples.

The chain combines TRBV4-1 with TRBJ2-1, with a possible D match to TRBD2 (5 bases). CDR3 length equals 14 residues. Germline V gene lookup returns CDR1 MGHRA and CDR2 YSYEKL. Deletions cut 0 bases from V and 5 bases from J, with 8 bases between. As DNA, the CDR3 is TGCGCCAGCAGCCAAGATGCGGAGGACAATGAGCAGTTCTTC. Translation gives CASSQDAEDNEQFF.

V gene TRBV9 combines with J gene TRBJ2-7, with D maybe TRBD1 (6 bases). The CDR3 sequence is 16 residues long. Trimming removed 3 bases from V and 4 bases from J, with 20 bases in between. Per germline, CDR1 SGDLS and CDR2 YYNGEE. In DNA form, the CDR3 reads TGTGCCAGCAGCGCACCCTCTGAGGGGGTCGGGTACGAGCAGTACTTC. This translates into CASSAPSEGVGYEQYF.

The J gene is TRBJ2-1, the V gene TRBV5-4; 12 bases match TRBD2. Germline CDR1 reads SGHNT; CDR2 reads YYREEE (reference sequence). The CDR3 totals 15 residues. Unmatched junction bases numbered 1, after V lost 3 bases and J lost 3 bases. The CDR3 loop reads CASSSTSGGYNEQFF. The CDR3 DNA reads as TGTGCCAGCAGCTCGACTAGCGGGGGCTACAATGAGCAGTTCTTC.

This rearrangement joins TRBV1 to TRBJ2-7; the table calls TRBD2, which could not be checked here. TRBV1 is a pseudogene. The CDR3 totals 16 residues. CDR3 sequence reads: CTSSHLWRGSSYEQYF. The CDR3, as DNA: TGCACCAGCAGCCACCTCTGGCGGGGGAGCTCCTACGAGCAGTACTTC.

The chain employs TRBV7-3 and TRBJ2-7; 9 bases are a match to TRBD1. Unmatched junction bases numbered 6, after V lost 5 bases and J lost 1 base. This CDR3 comprises 15 residues. In germline, CDR1 is SGHTA, CDR2 FQGTGA. This CDR3 is CASSPGQGLSYEQYF. The CDR3 DNA follows: TGTGCCAGCAGCCCGGGACAGGGCTTATCCTACGAGCAGTACTTC.

This clone is a singleton in its sample. A junction boundary mismatches the germline segment, possibly from a read error. V is TRBV6-5 and J is TRBJ2-6; D remains unclear. CDR1 MNHEY and CDR2 SVGAGI come from the germline V gene. The CDR3 is 10 residues long. The CDR3 nucleotides are TGTGCCAGCAGTTACACTGCTTTGTATTTC. Translating gives CASSYTALYF.

The rearrangement links TRBV7-2 to TRBJ2-1; 8 bases agree with TRBD1. Trimming cost V 3 bases and J 7 bases; bases outside gene matches: 8. The CDR3 is 15 amino acids. The germline V gene has CDR1 SGHTA and CDR2 FQGNSA. CDR3 nucleotides: TGTGCCAGCAGCTTCGGACAGGGCTCTAGAAATGAGCAGTTCTTC. Residues: CASSFGQGSRNEQFF.

This clone came up a few times. For the CDR3, the DNA is TGTGCCACCAGCAGGACTAGCGGGGGGGCAGATACGCAGTATTTT. It translates to CATSRTSGGADTQYF. V is TRBV15 and J is TRBJ2-3; 14 bases align to TRBD2. V lost 3 bases, J lost 4 bases, and 0 bases stayed unmatched. The CDR3 has 15 amino acids. Germline loops: CDR1 LNHNV, CDR2 YYDKDF (reference sequence).

The V call is TRBV19, the J call TRBJ2-7; 7 nucleotides align to TRBD2. From germline, CDR1 is LNHDA and CDR2 SQIVND (reference sequence). The CDR3 is 15 amino acids. J was trimmed by 0 bases and V by 2 bases; bases with no gene match: 4. For the CDR3, the DNA is TGTGCCAGTAGTATAACGCTAGCGGACTCCTACGAGCAGTACTTC. Its protein is CASSITLADSYEQYF.

V gene TRBV5-4 combines with J gene TRBJ1-2; TRBD1 is a possible D gene (6 bases). V lost 4 bases and J 0 bases, leaving 10 bases between the germline ends. Germline CDR1 and CDR2: SGHNT and YYREEE (reference sequence). The CDR3 consists of 14 residues. The CDR3 nucleotides are TGTGCCAGCAGCCCCAAGGGGGCTAACTATGGCTACACCTTC. Amino acid sequence: CASSPKGANYGYTF.

This clone was detected once. The chain employs TRBV4-2 and TRBJ2-6; TRBD2 matches 9 bases. The germline V gene encodes CDR1 LGHNA and CDR2 YNFKEQ. CDR3 length: 18 residues. The V gene end was trimmed by 1 base and the J gene end by 0 bases; junction bases not matched to a gene: 4. The DNA of the CDR3 is TGTGCCAGCAGCCAAGGGGTGCGGGAGGGCTCTGGGGCCAACGTCCTGACTTTC. Translated, it gives CASSQGVREGSGANVLTF.

This chain's CDR3 is CASSFRTSGANEQFF. CDR3 in DNA: TGTGCCAGCAGCTTCAGGACTAGCGGTGCCAATGAGCAGTTCTTC. The chain links TRBV7-6 to TRBJ2-1; TRBD2 matches 10 bases. From germline, CDR1 is SGHVS and CDR2 FNYEAQ. The CDR3 consists of 15 residues. The V gene end was trimmed by 3 bases and the J gene end by 6 bases; junction bases not matched to a gene: 5. The entire variable domain, with the rest obtained from reference TRBV7-6 and TRBJ2-1, is as follows: GAGVSQSPRYKVTKRGQDVALRCDPISGHVSLYWYRQALGQGPEFLTYFNYEAQQDKSGLPNDRFSAERPEGSISTLTIQRTEQRDSAMYRCASSFRTSGANEQFFGPGTRLTVL.